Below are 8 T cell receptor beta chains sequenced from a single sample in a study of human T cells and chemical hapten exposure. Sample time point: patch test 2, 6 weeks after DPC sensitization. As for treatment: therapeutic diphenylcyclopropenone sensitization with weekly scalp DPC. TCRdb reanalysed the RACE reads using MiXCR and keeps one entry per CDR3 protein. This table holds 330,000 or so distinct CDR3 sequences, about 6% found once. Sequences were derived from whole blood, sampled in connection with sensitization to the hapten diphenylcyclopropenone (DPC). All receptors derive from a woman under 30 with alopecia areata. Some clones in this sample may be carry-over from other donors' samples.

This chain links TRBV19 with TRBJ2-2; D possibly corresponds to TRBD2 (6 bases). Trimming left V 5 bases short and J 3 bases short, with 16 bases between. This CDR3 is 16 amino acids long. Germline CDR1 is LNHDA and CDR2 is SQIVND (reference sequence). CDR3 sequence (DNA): TGTGCCAGTAGTGCGGGACCAGGTCCCTACACCGGGGAGCTGTTTTTT. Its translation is CASSAGPGPYTGELFF.

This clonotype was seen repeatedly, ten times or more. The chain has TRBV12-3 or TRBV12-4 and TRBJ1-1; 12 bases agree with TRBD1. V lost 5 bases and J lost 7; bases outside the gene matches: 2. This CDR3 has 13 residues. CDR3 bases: TGTGCCAGCAGTGGGACAGGGGGCGTTGAAGCTTTCTTT. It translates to CASSGTGGVEAFF.

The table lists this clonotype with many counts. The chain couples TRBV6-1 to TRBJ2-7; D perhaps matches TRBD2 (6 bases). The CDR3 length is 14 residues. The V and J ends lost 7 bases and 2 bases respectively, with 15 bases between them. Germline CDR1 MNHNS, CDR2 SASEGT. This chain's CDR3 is CASTDRGGTYEQYF. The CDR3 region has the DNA TGTGCCAGCACCGATCGTGGGGGGACCTACGAGCAGTACTTC.

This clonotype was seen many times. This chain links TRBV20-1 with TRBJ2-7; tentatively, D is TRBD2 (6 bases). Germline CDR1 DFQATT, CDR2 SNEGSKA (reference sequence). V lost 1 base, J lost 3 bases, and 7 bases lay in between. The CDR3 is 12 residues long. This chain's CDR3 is CSARVADYEQYF. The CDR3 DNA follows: TGCAGTGCTAGAGTAGCGGACTACGAGCAGTACTTC.

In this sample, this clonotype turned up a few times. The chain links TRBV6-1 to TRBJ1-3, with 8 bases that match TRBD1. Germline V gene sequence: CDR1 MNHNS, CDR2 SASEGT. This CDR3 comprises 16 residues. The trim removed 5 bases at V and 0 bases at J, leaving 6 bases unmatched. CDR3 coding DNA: TGTGCCAGCAGTCTTAACAGGGGGAGCTCTGGAAACACCATATATTTT. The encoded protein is CASSLNRGSSGNTIYF.

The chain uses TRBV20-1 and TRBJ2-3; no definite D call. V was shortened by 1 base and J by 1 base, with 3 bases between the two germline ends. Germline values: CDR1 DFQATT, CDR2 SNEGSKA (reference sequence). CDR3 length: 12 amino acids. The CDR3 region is CSARAGTDTQYF. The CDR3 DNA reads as TGCAGTGCTAGAGCGGGCACAGATACGCAGTATTTT.

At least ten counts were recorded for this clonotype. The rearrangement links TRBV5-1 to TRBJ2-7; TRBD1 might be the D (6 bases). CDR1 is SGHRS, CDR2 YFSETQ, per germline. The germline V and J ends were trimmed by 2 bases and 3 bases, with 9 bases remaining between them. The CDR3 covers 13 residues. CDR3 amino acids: CASSFRGGYEQYF. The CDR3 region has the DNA TGCGCCAGCAGCTTCCGAGGGGGCTACGAGCAGTACTTC.

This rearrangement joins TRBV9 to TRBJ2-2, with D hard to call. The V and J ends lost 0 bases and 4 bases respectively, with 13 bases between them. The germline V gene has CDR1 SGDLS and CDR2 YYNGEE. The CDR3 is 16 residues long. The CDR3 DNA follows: TGTGCCAGCAGCGTAGACCCCCGGGCGAGCACCGGGGAGCTGTTTTTT. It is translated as CASSVDPRASTGELFF.